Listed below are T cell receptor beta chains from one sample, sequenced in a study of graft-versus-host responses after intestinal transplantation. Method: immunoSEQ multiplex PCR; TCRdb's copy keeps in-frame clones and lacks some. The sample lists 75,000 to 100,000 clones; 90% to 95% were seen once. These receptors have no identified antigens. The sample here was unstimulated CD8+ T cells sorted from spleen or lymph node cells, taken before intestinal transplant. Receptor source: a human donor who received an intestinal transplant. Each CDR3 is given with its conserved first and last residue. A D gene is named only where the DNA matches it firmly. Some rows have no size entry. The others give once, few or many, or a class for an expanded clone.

CDR3 DNA: TGCAGCGTTGAGAAGCGGAACACCGGGGAGCTGTTTTTT
CDR3 protein: CSVEKRNTGELFF
D gene: -
clone size: -
J gene: TRBJ2-2
V gene: TRBV29-1

CDR3 DNA: TGTGCCAGCAGCTCATTCCCCGGACAGGGCACTGAAGCTTTCTTT
CDR3 protein: CASSSFPGQGTEAFF
D gene: TRBD1
clone size: -
J gene: TRBJ1-1
V gene: TRBV11-2

CDR3 DNA: TGTGCCAGCAGCAAAGTGCCCGACAGATCCTATGGCTACACCTTC
CDR3 protein: CASSKVPDRSYGYTF
D gene: -
clone size: -
J gene: TRBJ1-2
V gene: TRBV21-1

CDR3 DNA: TGTGCCAGCAGTAACGGAGGCCGACGCTACACCTTC
CDR3 protein: CASSNGGRRYTF
D gene: -
clone size: -
J gene: TRBJ1-2
V gene: TRBV13

CDR3 DNA: TGTGCCAGCAGCATATCCGGGACTAGCGGGAGGATTGAGCAGTTCTTC
CDR3 protein: CASSISGTSGRIEQFF
D gene: TRBD2
clone size: -
J gene: TRBJ2-1
V gene: TRBV9

CDR3 DNA: TGTGCCAGCAGTGACAGGGGCTCCTCCTACAATGAGCAGTTCTTC
CDR3 protein: CASSDRGSSYNEQFF
D gene: -
clone size: -
J gene: TRBJ2-1
V gene: TRBV6-1

CDR3 DNA: TGTGCCAGCAGTCCCAGCCCAGGGGGGCACCACAATGAGCAGTTCTTC
CDR3 protein: CASSPSPGGHHNEQFF
D gene: -
clone size: -
J gene: TRBJ2-1
V gene: TRBV27

CDR3 DNA: TGTGCCAGCAGCTTCGGGACAGGGGATGGCTACACCTTC
CDR3 protein: CASSFGTGDGYTF
D gene: TRBD1
clone size: -
J gene: TRBJ1-2
V gene: TRBV5-6

CDR3 DNA: TGTGCCAGCATCCCAAAACCAGGGGATACGCAGTATTTT
CDR3 protein: CASIPKPGDTQYF
D gene: -
clone size: -
J gene: TRBJ2-3
V gene: TRBV7-2

CDR3 DNA: TGTGCCAGCAGCTTACCTAGCGGGAGTGAAACCGGGGAGCTGTTTTTT
CDR3 protein: CASSLPSGSETGELFF
D gene: TRBD2
clone size: once
J gene: TRBJ2-2
V gene: TRBV5-6

CDR3 DNA: TGTGCCAGCTCCCTAGCGTCGGCTAGTGTTGAGCAGTTCTTC
CDR3 protein: CASSLASASVEQFF
D gene: -
clone size: -
J gene: TRBJ2-1
V gene: TRBV27

CDR3 DNA: TGTGCCACCCGAGCGGGAGCCTACAATGAGCAGTTCTTC
CDR3 protein: CATRAGAYNEQFF
D gene: TRBD2
clone size: -
J gene: TRBJ2-1
V gene: TRBV5-4

CDR3 DNA: TGCGCCAGCAGCTTGGGAGGGCTCACTGAAGCTTTCTTT
CDR3 protein: CASSLGGLTEAFF
D gene: -
clone size: -
J gene: TRBJ1-1
V gene: TRBV5-1

CDR3 DNA: TGTGCCAGCAGTTGGGCGACAGGGGGCAACTATGGCTACACCTTC
CDR3 protein: CASSWATGGNYGYTF
D gene: TRBD1
clone size: -
J gene: TRBJ1-2
V gene: TRBV27

CDR3 DNA: TGTGCCAGCAGCCCCCTTAACCGGGAAGCCGGGAACATTCAGTACTTC
CDR3 protein: CASSPLNREAGNIQYF
D gene: -
clone size: once
J gene: TRBJ2-4
V gene: TRBV13

CDR3 DNA: TGTGCCAGCAGCGGAAGCGGGGGGCTTAACAATGAGCAGTTCTTC
CDR3 protein: CASSGSGGLNNEQFF
D gene: TRBD2
clone size: -
J gene: TRBJ2-1
V gene: TRBV9

CDR3 DNA: TGTGCCAGCAGCGGGACAGGGGGCTCGGGATATGGCTACACCTTC
CDR3 protein: CASSGTGGSGYGYTF
D gene: TRBD1
clone size: -
J gene: TRBJ1-2
V gene: TRBV13

CDR3 DNA: TGTGCCAGCAGTTCAACTACTACAGGGGGTGGAAACACCATATATTTT
CDR3 protein: CASSSTTTGGGNTIYF
D gene: TRBD1
clone size: -
J gene: TRBJ1-3
V gene: TRBV28

CDR3 DNA: TGCGCCAGCAGTCACCCGAGGGGGCAGGGTGGAAACACCATATATTTT
CDR3 protein: CASSHPRGQGGNTIYF
D gene: TRBD1
clone size: -
J gene: TRBJ1-3
V gene: TRBV23-1

CDR3 DNA: TGTGCCAGCAGTACGGGACAGGGGGCAACTGAAGCTTTCTTT
CDR3 protein: CASSTGQGATEAFF
D gene: TRBD1
clone size: -
J gene: TRBJ1-1
V gene: TRBV6-4

CDR3 DNA: TGTGCCAGCAGTCTTCGCGGGGACCCCGCTGAAGCTTTCTTT
CDR3 protein: CASSLRGDPAEAFF
D gene: -
clone size: -
J gene: TRBJ1-1
V gene: TRBV6-5

CDR3 DNA: TGTGCCAGCAGTTGGACTAGCGGGAGTGTCGAGCAGTACTTC
CDR3 protein: CASSWTSGSVEQYF
D gene: TRBD2
clone size: -
J gene: TRBJ2-7
V gene: TRBV27

CDR3 DNA: TGTGCCAGCAGTTACTCGCGGGGGCACGGCACTGAAGCTTTCTTT
CDR3 protein: CASSYSRGHGTEAFF
D gene: -
clone size: -
J gene: TRBJ1-1
V gene: TRBV6-6

CDR3 DNA: TGTGCCAGCAGCCAAGGAGGGACAGGGTCCTACGAGCAGTACTTC
CDR3 protein: CASSQGGTGSYEQYF
D gene: TRBD1
clone size: -
J gene: TRBJ2-7
V gene: TRBV4-2

CDR3 DNA: TGCGCCAGCAGCCTTACAACTCCGGGACAGGGGATGTACACTGAAGCTTTCTTT
CDR3 protein: CASSLTTPGQGMYTEAFF
D gene: TRBD1
clone size: -
J gene: TRBJ1-1
V gene: TRBV4-1

CDR3 DNA: TGTGCCAGCAGCAGCCCTCGGACAGGGGTTCTAACAGATACGCAGTATTTT
CDR3 protein: CASSSPRTGVLTDTQYF
D gene: TRBD1
clone size: -
J gene: TRBJ2-3
V gene: TRBV7-9

CDR3 DNA: TGTGCCAGCAGCGTCGGGACTAGCGGGGGGTCTGAAGAGACCCAGTACTTC
CDR3 protein: CASSVGTSGGSEETQYF
D gene: TRBD2
clone size: once
J gene: TRBJ2-5
V gene: TRBV9

CDR3 DNA: TGTGCCAGCAACAATTTGGCCGGAGGGACTGAAGCTTTCTTT
CDR3 protein: CASNNLAGGTEAFF
D gene: -
clone size: -
J gene: TRBJ1-1
V gene: TRBV6-6

CDR3 DNA: TGTGCCAGCAGCTTAGGCCCCAGCGGCACCGGGGAGCTGTTTTTT
CDR3 protein: CASSLGPSGTGELFF
D gene: -
clone size: -
J gene: TRBJ2-2
V gene: TRBV11-2

CDR3 DNA: TGTGCCAGCAGCTTTGGGACTAGCGGAACCCAGTACTTC
CDR3 protein: CASSFGTSGTQYF
D gene: TRBD2
clone size: -
J gene: TRBJ2-5
V gene: TRBV5-6

CDR3 DNA: TGCGCCAGCAGCCAAGTCGGGACAGGGGAGGCGACCATATATTTT
CDR3 protein: CASSQVGTGEATIYF
D gene: TRBD1
clone size: -
J gene: TRBJ1-3
V gene: TRBV4-1

CDR3 DNA: TGCGCCAGCAGCCAAGATCGGTTACTGACCCCCGGGGGTTATGGCTACACCTTC
CDR3 protein: CASSQDRLLTPGGYGYTF
D gene: -
clone size: -
J gene: TRBJ1-2
V gene: TRBV4-1

CDR3 DNA: TGTGCCAGCAGCCCCAGGACAGGGGAAGGAGATACGCAGTATTTT
CDR3 protein: CASSPRTGEGDTQYF
D gene: TRBD1
clone size: -
J gene: TRBJ2-3
V gene: TRBV7-2

CDR3 DNA: TGTGCCAGCAGCCCGGGACAGGGGGTCAATGAGCAGTTCTTC
CDR3 protein: CASSPGQGVNEQFF
D gene: TRBD1
clone size: few
J gene: TRBJ2-1
V gene: TRBV5-5

CDR3 DNA: TGTGCCAGCAGCCATCTGATTGCGGAGCAGTTCTTC
CDR3 protein: CASSHLIAEQFF
D gene: -
clone size: once
J gene: TRBJ2-1
V gene: TRBV7-2

CDR3 DNA: TGTGCCAGCAGCTTCCTGGCAGGAACCTACGAGCAGTACTTC
CDR3 protein: CASSFLAGTYEQYF
D gene: -
clone size: -
J gene: TRBJ2-7
V gene: TRBV7-6

CDR3 DNA: TGCGCCAGCAGGGAGGGGTCCTCCTACGAGCAGTACTTC
CDR3 protein: CASREGSSYEQYF
D gene: -
clone size: -
J gene: TRBJ2-7
V gene: TRBV4-1

CDR3 DNA: TGTGCCAGCAGTTACGGCGGGACCCCCTACGAGCAGTACTTC
CDR3 protein: CASSYGGTPYEQYF
D gene: -
clone size: -
J gene: TRBJ2-7
V gene: TRBV6-5

CDR3 DNA: TGTGCCAGTAGTATCCGGGAGATGAACACTGAAGCTTTCTTT
CDR3 protein: CASSIREMNTEAFF
D gene: -
clone size: -
J gene: TRBJ1-1
V gene: TRBV19

CDR3 DNA: TGTGCCAGTAGTATCGGGGTTGGGACTAGCCCCCAGGATGAGCAGTTCTTC
CDR3 protein: CASSIGVGTSPQDEQFF
D gene: TRBD2
clone size: -
J gene: TRBJ2-1
V gene: TRBV19

CDR3 DNA: TGCGCCAGCAGCCGCGACAGGGGATCCTACGAGCAGTACTTC
CDR3 protein: CASSRDRGSYEQYF
D gene: TRBD1
clone size: once
J gene: TRBJ2-7
V gene: TRBV4-1

CDR3 DNA: TGTGCCAGCCTAGCGGGAGATGACAATGAGCAGTTCTTC
CDR3 protein: CASLAGDDNEQFF
D gene: TRBD2
clone size: -
J gene: TRBJ2-1
V gene: TRBV19

CDR3 DNA: TGTGCCAGCAGCCCACCAGGACTAGGGAGTGTGGATGAGCAGTTCTTC
CDR3 protein: CASSPPGLGSVDEQFF
D gene: TRBD2
clone size: -
J gene: TRBJ2-1
V gene: TRBV14

CDR3 DNA: TGTGCCACCAGCAGAGGAACAGGTACTAATTCACCCCTCCACTTT
CDR3 protein: CATSRGTGTNSPLHF
D gene: -
clone size: -
J gene: TRBJ1-6
V gene: TRBV15

CDR3 DNA: TGTGCCAGTGGTAGACAGGGGTACACCGGGGAGCTGTTTTTT
CDR3 protein: CASGRQGYTGELFF
D gene: TRBD1
clone size: -
J gene: TRBJ2-2
V gene: TRBV19

CDR3 DNA: TGCAGCGAGGGGCGGGGGACTGAAGCTTTCTTT
CDR3 protein: CSEGRGTEAFF
D gene: -
clone size: -
J gene: TRBJ1-1
V gene: TRBV29-1